Listed below are T cell receptor beta chains from one sample, sequenced in a study of neurological immune-mediated disorders. TCRdb reprocessed the 5' RACE reads with MiXCR, giving one entry per CDR3 protein. The sample consists of roughly 9,800 distinct CDR3 sequences, 20% to 25% of them appearing once. Sequenced: CD8+ T cells from blood. The origin of the receptors is a woman aged 40 to 49 with multiple sclerosis. CDR3s include the opening cysteine and the closing phenylalanine or tryptophan. Clone size appears in some rows only: once, few, many, or a class for an expanded clone.

V gene	clone size	CDR3 protein
TRBV3-1	medium-sized	CASSHGTSAYEQYF
TRBV10-2	many	CASSTEGAREQYF
TRBV7-8	many	CASSFEATGEQYF
TRBV7-3	many	CASSTVLNTEAFF
TRBV7-9	NA	CASSPSTGVTGELFF
TRBV20-1	NA	CSAPGQTGGNTEAFF
TRBV7-6	medium-sized	CASSQLAGLTDTQYF
TRBV7-2	many	CASSPQGAGEQYF
TRBV2	many	CASSFSLLQSTDTQYF
TRBV7-9	NA	CASSSNAWTGAEAKNIQYF
TRBV11-2	medium-sized	CASSLGLGETQYF
TRBV20-1	many	CSARAGAENSPLHF